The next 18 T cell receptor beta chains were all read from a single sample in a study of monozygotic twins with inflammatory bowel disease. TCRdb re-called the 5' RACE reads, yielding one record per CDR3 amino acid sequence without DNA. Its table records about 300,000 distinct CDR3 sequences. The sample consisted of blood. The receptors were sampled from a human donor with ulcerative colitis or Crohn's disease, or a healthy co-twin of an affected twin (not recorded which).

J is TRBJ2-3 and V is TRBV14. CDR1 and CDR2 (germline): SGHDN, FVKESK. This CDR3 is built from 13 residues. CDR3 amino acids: CASSRLGGNTQYF.

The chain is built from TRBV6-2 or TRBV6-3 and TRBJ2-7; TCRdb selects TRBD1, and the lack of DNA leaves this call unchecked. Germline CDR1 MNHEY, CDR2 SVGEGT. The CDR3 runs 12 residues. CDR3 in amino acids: CASSYSPGGQYF.

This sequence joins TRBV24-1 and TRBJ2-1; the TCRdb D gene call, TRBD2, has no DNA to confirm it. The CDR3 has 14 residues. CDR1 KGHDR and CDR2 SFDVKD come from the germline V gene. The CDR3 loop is CATKGLAGGDEQFF.

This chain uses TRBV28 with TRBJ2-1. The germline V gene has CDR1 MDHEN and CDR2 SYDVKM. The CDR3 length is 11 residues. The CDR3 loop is CASSDFNEQFF. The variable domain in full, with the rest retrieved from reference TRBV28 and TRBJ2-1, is DVKVTQSSRYLVKRTGEKVFLECVQDMDHENMFWYRQDPGLGLRLIYFSYDVKMKEKGDIPEGYSVSREKKERFSLILESASTNQTSMYLCASSDFNEQFFGPGTRLTVL.

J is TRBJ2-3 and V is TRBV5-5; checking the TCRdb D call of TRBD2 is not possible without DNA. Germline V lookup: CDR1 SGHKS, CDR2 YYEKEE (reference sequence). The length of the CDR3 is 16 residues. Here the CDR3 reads CASSLGLAGEIDTQYF. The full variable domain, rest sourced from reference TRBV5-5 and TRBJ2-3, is DAGVTQSPTHLIKTRGQQVTLRCSPISGHKSVSWYQQVLGQGPQFIFQYYEKEERGRGNFPDRFSARQFPNYSSELNVNALLLGDSALYLCASSLGLAGEIDTQYFGPGTRLTVL.

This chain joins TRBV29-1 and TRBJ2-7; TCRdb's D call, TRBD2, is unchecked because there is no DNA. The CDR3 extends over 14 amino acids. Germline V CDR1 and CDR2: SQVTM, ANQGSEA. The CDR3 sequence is CSVDSTSGTYEQYF.

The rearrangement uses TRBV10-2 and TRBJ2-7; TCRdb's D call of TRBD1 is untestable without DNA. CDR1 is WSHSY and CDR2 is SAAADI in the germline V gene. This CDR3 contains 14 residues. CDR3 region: CAGMTGEGPYEQYF.

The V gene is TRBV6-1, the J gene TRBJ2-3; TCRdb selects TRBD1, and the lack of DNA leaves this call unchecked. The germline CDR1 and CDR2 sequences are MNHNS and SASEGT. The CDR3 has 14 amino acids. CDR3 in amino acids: CASSKSPGTDTQYF.

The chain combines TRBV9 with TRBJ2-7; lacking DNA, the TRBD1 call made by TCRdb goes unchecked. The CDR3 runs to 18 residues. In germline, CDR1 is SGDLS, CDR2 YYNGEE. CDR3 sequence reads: CASSGTGGVRVSPYEQYF.

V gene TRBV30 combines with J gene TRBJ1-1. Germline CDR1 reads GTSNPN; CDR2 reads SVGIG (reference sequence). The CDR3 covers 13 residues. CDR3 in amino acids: CAWSIGPLTEAFF.

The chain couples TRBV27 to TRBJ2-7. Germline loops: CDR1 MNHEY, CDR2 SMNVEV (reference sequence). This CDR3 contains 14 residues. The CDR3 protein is CASSTGSNTYEQYF.

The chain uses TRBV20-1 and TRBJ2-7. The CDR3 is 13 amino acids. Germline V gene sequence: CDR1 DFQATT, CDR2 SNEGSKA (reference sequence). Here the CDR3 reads CSATEHKPYEQYF.

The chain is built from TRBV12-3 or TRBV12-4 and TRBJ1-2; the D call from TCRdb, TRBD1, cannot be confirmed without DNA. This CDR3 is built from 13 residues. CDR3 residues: CASREGVNYGYTF.

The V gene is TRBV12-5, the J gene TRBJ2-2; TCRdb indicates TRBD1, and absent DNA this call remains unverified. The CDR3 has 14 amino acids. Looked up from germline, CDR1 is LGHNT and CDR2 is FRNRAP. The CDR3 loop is CASARSANTGELFF.

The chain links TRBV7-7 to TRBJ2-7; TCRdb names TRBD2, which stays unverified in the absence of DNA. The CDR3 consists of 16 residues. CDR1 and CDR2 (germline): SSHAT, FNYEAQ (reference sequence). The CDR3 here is CASSLGTSGASYEQYF. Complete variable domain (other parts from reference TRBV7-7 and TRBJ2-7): GAGVSQSPRYKVTKRGQDVTLRCDPISSHATLYWYQQALGQGPEFLTYFNYEAQPDKSGLPSDRFSAERPEGSISTLTIQRTEQRDSAMYRCASSLGTSGASYEQYFGPGTRLTVT.

The CDR3 here is CASSSTGLYNEQFF. The genes are TRBV28 and TRBJ2-1; lacking DNA, the TRBD1 call made by TCRdb goes unchecked. CDR1 is MDHEN and CDR2 is SYDVKM in the germline V gene. The CDR3 has 14 amino acids.

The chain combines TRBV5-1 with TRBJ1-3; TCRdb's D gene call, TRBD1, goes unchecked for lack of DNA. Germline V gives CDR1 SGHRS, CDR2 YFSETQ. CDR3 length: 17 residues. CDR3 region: CASSLAIPGAGGNTIYF. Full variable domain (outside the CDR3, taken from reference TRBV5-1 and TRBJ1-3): KAGVTQTPRYLIKTRGQQVTLSCSPISGHRSVSWYQQTPGQGLQFLFEYFSETQRNKGNFPGRFSGRQFSNSRSEMNVSTLELGDSALYLCASSLAIPGAGGNTIYFGEGSWLTVV.

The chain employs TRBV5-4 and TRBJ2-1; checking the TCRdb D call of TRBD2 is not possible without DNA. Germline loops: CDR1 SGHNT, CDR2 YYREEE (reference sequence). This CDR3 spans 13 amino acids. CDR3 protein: CASSWTSGNEQFF.